The 7 T cell receptor beta chains given below trace back to one sample, sequenced in a study of blood T cell repertoires in COVID-19 (dated by TCRdb to the early 2020s). The receptor library was made with the immunoSEQ multiplex PCR assay. Entries here come from immuneACCESS through TCRdb and include only in-frame sequences with V and J called. Some clones fail to appear in such tables; in the studies checked, an unresolved V gene covers under half of the shortfall, and the cause of the remainder is unknown. Present in this sample are about 180,000 clones, approximately 90% of which were seen just once. Jointly, the top ten make up approximately 4% of the sample. Sequenced sample: peripheral blood. The receptors originated from a woman in her 30s with acute or convalescent COVID-19.

The rearrangement uses TRBV6-5 and TRBJ1-2; maybe TRBD1 (6 bases). The V gene's germline CDR1 is MNHEY and CDR2 SVGAGI. The CDR3 is made up of 13 amino acids. V lost 5 bases, J lost 6 bases, and 13 bases lay in between. Written as DNA, the CDR3 is TGTGCCAGCAGTCTCACAGGGTCGGATGGCTACACCTTC. Protein product: CASSLTGSDGYTF.

The chain employs TRBV29-1 and TRBJ1-1; D unresolved. Per germline, CDR1 SQVTM and CDR2 ANQGSEA. V lost 1 base and J lost 11, with 11 bases in between. This CDR3 has 11 amino acids. CDR3 in DNA: TGCAGCGTTGAAGTACGACCTAGGGCTTTCTTT. Residues: CSVEVRPRAFF. The full variable domain, its missing parts supplied by reference TRBV29-1 and TRBJ1-1, is SAVISQKPSRDICQRGTSLTIQCQVDSQVTMMFWYRQQPGQSLTLIATANQGSEATYESGFVIDKFPISRPNLTFSTLTVSNMSPEDSSIYLCSVEVRPRAFFGQGTRLTVV.

This chain uses TRBV2 with TRBJ2-1, with 11 nucleotides matching TRBD2. J gave up 5 bases and V 8 bases, and 11 bases lay outside the gene matches. The CDR3 length is 16 residues. In germline, CDR1 is SNHLY, CDR2 FYNNEI. The CDR3 reads CASLTSGGEYNNEQFF. The CDR3 coding sequence is TGTGCCAGCCTAACTAGCGGGGGAGAGTATAACAATGAGCAGTTCTTC.

V and J are TRBV19 and TRBJ2-2; perhaps TRBD2 as D (6 bases). The CDR3 consists of 15 residues. V was shortened by 5 bases and J by 4 bases, with 14 bases between the two germline ends. CDR1 LNHDA and CDR2 SQIVND come from the germline V gene (reference sequence). In DNA, the CDR3 is TGTGCCAGTAGTTCGGGAGCCAGGAGCACCGGGGAGCTGTTTTTT. This codes for CASSSGARSTGELFF.

The chain uses TRBV7-8 and TRBJ2-3; no definite D call. V was trimmed by 6 bases and J by 0 bases, leaving 16 bases between them. CDR3 length equals 16 residues. Per germline, CDR1 SGHVS and CDR2 FQNEAQ. The CDR3 DNA sequence: TGTGCCAGCAGTTTATTGCGGTCATCTAGCACAGATACGCAGTATTTT. It is translated as CASSLLRSSSTDTQYF.

About this clone itself: It is unclear where the CDR3 begins or ends on the DNA, so no DNA is shown, and the CDR3 is as TCRdb lists it. V is TRBV9 and J is TRBJ2-7; the tabulated D call, TRBD1, remains unverified against the DNA. Germline V gives CDR1 SGDLS, CDR2 YYNGEE. The CDR3 numbers 14 amino acids, ends counted. The CDR3 sequence is CASSVGTGNFKRYF.

The rearrangement joins TRBV10-3 to TRBJ2-7; TRBD2 agrees at 8 bases. After removal of 10 bases from V and 2 bases from J, the junction contained 10 bases not matched to a gene. The CDR3 consists of 14 residues. The germline CDR1 and CDR2 sequences are ENHRY and SYGVKD. CDR3 sequence: CATPGTRPPYEQYF. The CDR3 DNA follows: TGTGCCACCCCCGGGACTAGGCCTCCCTACGAGCAGTACTTC.